The clone carrying this T cell receptor beta chain was recorded once. Its matching antigen is unknown. Method: immunoSEQ multiplex PCR; TCRdb's copy keeps in-frame clones and lacks some. The table records 70,000 to 90,000 clones, about nine tenths of them present only once. These data belong to a study of T cell responses to AZD1222 COVID-19 vaccine. Study conclusions and caveats: Most donors were white British and more were female, and clonal diversity was possibly underestimated.

V was clipped by 8 bases and J by 10 bases, with 15 bases between them. The CDR3 sequence is 13 residues long. Germline loops: CDR1 ENHRY, CDR2 SYGVKD. The sequences come from peripheral blood, collected on day 0 of AZD1222 vaccination. This rearrangement joins TRBV10-3 to TRBJ1-6, with D perhaps matching TRBD1 (6 bases). The TCR comes from an adult in good health. In nucleotides, the CDR3 is TGTGCCATCGGAAAGGGGGACGAGTCACCCCTCCACTTT. Amino acid sequence: CAIGKGDESPLHF.